This TCR beta chain originates from a study of T cells in Graves' hyperthyroidism and ophthalmopathy. A NOSPECS grade of at least 4, a Clinical Activity Score of at least 3 and duration under 3 months were recorded in ophthalmopathy patients. Between the trimmed V and J ends, which lost 6 bases and 5 bases, there was a span of 14 bases. Germline CDR1 reads SNHLY; CDR2 reads FYNNEI. The CDR3 sequence is 13 residues long. RNA transcripts gave rise to amplified TCR beta CDR3 regions. HTBI primers drove first-round RT-PCR of the TCR CDR3. TCRdb passed the multiplex PCR reads through MiXCR, listing each CDR3 protein once. Here the sample spans about 640,000 distinct CDR3 sequences, around 21% being singletons.

The source material was blood. The TCR originated in a man aged 25 to 40 with Graves' ophthalmopathy. The rearrangement links TRBV2 to TRBJ2-7; D unclear. CDR3 bases: TGTGCCAGCAGGAGAAGAGGCCGGGACGAGCAGTACTTC. This encodes CASRRRGRDEQYF.